This T cell receptor (beta chain) came from a study of persistence of HIV-infected CD4 T cells. This CDR3 has 15 amino acids. The junction had 8 bases not matched to a gene; V was cut back by 1 base and J by 12 bases. From germline, CDR1 is SEHNR and CDR2 FQNEAQ (reference sequence). Overlapping HIV-1 Gag 15-mer peptides at 1 ug per peptide per mL were used. CD40L/CD69 double-negative CD45RO-high memory CD4+ T cells were collected. Stimulated PBMCs had first been depleted of CD8+ T cells. This was the immunoSEQ version 4 assay in survey mode. TCRdb keeps only in-frame clones here, not all; method: immunoSEQ multiplex PCR. The sample lists roughly 60,000 clones, about four fifths occurring once. Worth noting for this clone: No antigen is known for it.

This material consisted of CD4+ T cells sorted from PBMCs after 18-hour stimulation, taken from a patient who received antiretroviral therapy. The chain has TRBV7-9 and TRBJ2-2; 10 nucleotides align to TRBD1. This sequence originates from an adult man with HIV who was CMV-seropositive. CDR3 residues: CASSLGRGTGVKLFF. CDR3 in DNA: TGTGCCAGCAGCTTAGGACGGGGGACAGGGGTAAAGCTGTTTTTT.